A selection of T cell receptor beta chains follows, all from one sample in a study of CD8 T cells in ankylosing spondylitis. In TCRdb, the 5' RACE reads were re-called with MiXCR into one record per CDR3 protein. The sample comprises about 480,000 distinct CDR3 sequences, 15% to 20% of which are singletons, and about 0.94% rests with the top ten. The sequenced sample consisted of blood, either unsorted or a sorted T cell fraction (not recorded which). Every receptor here comes from a male donor with ankylosing spondylitis. The CDR3 runs from the conserved cysteine through the conserved F or W.

V	J	length	CDR3
TRBV5-1	TRBJ2-1	14	CASSLAVDREVQFF
TRBV9	TRBJ2-3	16	CASSATAGGRTDTQYF
TRBV5-1	TRBJ1-3	17	CASSLSGQGYSGNTIYF
TRBV12-3/TRBV12-4	TRBJ1-4	15	CASSLRRGPNEKLFF
TRBV6-5	TRBJ1-1	14	CASSYRPSNTEAFF
TRBV10-3	TRBJ1-2	13	CAISEEGGYGYTF
TRBV7-2	TRBJ2-7	15	CASSPGLAVTYEQYF
TRBV7-2	TRBJ2-7	16	CASSLEIAGASYEQYF
TRBV3-1	TRBJ2-4	14	CASTARTGSNIQYF
TRBV7-3	TRBJ2-1	13	CASSLRLANEQFF
TRBV29-1	TRBJ1-2	12	CSVRETGRGYTF
TRBV20-1	TRBJ1-5	16	CSARGFGSGANQPQHF
TRBV20-1	TRBJ1-1	17	CSAPQWGREEMRTEAFF
TRBV7-9	TRBJ1-2	14	CASSTTGFGYGYTF
TRBV29-1	TRBJ1-2	12	CSVEDQNYGYTF
TRBV2	TRBJ2-7	13	CARADRESYEQYF
TRBV7-8	TRBJ2-1	16	CASSFAGTGGNNEQFF
TRBV7-3	TRBJ2-1	13	CASSSSGYNEQFF
TRBV15	TRBJ2-1	16	CATSSSGGGKSDEQFF
TRBV16	TRBJ1-5	15	CASSQSRGQGEPQHF
TRBV7-9	TRBJ1-1	16	CASSFFVGFGDTEAFF
TRBV20-1	TRBJ1-6	15	CSARDGNRVSSPLHF
TRBV29-1	TRBJ2-1	14	CSVVVGTDYNEQFF
TRBV9	TRBJ2-5	14	CASSGDERTETQYF
TRBV2	TRBJ1-6	14	CASNLAEARSPLHF
TRBV6-1	TRBJ2-2	15	CASSLSGWGAGELFF
TRBV6-1	TRBJ1-6	15	CASRGQGEGNSPLHF
TRBV20-1	TRBJ1-1	13	CSARISEHTEAFF
TRBV20-1	TRBJ1-1	14	CSAIWSSGNTEAFF
TRBV29-1	TRBJ2-1	17	CSVRGLAGGPGGNEQFF
TRBV5-1	TRBJ2-5	16	CASSSRLADPRETQYF
TRBV19	TRBJ2-3	12	CASSIDTDTQYF
TRBV20-1	TRBJ2-1	11	CSATSGIMKFF
TRBV29-1	TRBJ2-5	13	CSVGTPIQETQYF
TRBV15	TRBJ2-1	14	CATSRDLAGGEQFF
TRBV7-9	TRBJ1-1	14	CASSSGQGDTEAFF
TRBV7-2	TRBJ2-2	14	CASSLRTDTGELFF
TRBV2	TRBJ1-5	13	CASHRVVYQPQHF
TRBV20-1	TRBJ2-5	14	CSARDGTGRETQYF
TRBV10-3	TRBJ2-7	11	CAIRDTGEQYF
TRBV25-1	TRBJ1-6	17	CASRPGHESSYNSPLHF
TRBV6-1	TRBJ2-3	15	CASSGRRQDTDTQYF
TRBV6-1	TRBJ1-4	15	CASTTSRARSEKLFF
TRBV2	TRBJ2-5	13	CAIARDSQETQYF
TRBV4-1	TRBJ1-4	16	CASSQEGTGGLGKLFF
TRBV28	TRBJ2-3	16	CASIASGLAFTDTQYF
TRBV27	TRBJ1-2	12	CASSRSGYGYTF
TRBV20-1	TRBJ2-1	14	CSAKQGASYNEQFF
TRBV12-3/TRBV12-4	TRBJ2-7	13	CASSLKASYEQYF
TRBV10-3	TRBJ1-2	13	CAIRRTGDYGYTF
TRBV20-1	TRBJ2-7	16	CSASGGLAGGRNEQYF
TRBV7-9	TRBJ1-1	16	CASSLGAGTGNTEAFF
TRBV7-2	TRBJ2-3	17	CASSPTGWGGTTDTQYF
TRBV20-1	TRBJ2-5	15	CSAAPGLAIQETQYF
TRBV13	TRBJ2-2	16	CASSPRLGPNTGELFF
TRBV18	TRBJ2-7	15	CASSRRQENSYEQYF
TRBV2	TRBJ2-5	14	CASHYRGLGETQYF
TRBV7-2	TRBJ2-7	17	CASSLIGVDRASYEQYF
TRBV7-2	TRBJ1-5	16	CASSLVPGDYSQPQHF